One and the same sample provided the 18 T cell receptor beta chains below, sequenced in a study of blood T cell repertoires in COVID-19 (dated by TCRdb to the early 2020s). Receptor libraries were prepared by the immunoSEQ multiplex PCR assay. TCRdb stores this immuneACCESS table with in-frame sequences only. Part of the clones is absent; in the studies checked, under half of the shortfall reflects unresolved V genes, and no reason is known for the rest. The sample table lists 250,000 to 300,000 clones, 80% to 90% of them with a count of one. 4.6% of the sample goes to the ten largest clones. The sequenced sample was peripheral blood. These receptors were obtained from a woman aged 40 to 50 who had recovered from COVID-19.

J is TRBJ1-6 and V is TRBV11-2; D is perhaps TRBD1 (5 bases). CDR1 SGHAT and CDR2 FQNNGV come from the germline V gene. Deletions cut 1 base from V and 10 bases from J, with 11 bases between. The CDR3 length is 14 residues. The CDR3 here is CASSLAGGGSPLHF. The CDR3 DNA sequence: TGTGCCAGCAGCTTAGCGGGGGGGGGATCACCCCTCCACTTT. Filled out from reference TRBV11-2 and TRBJ1-6, the complete variable domain reads EAGVAQSPRYKIIEKRQSVAFWCNPISGHATLYWYQQILGQGPKLLIQFQNNGVVDDSQLPKDRFSAERLKGVDSTLKIQPAKLEDSAVYLCASSLAGGGSPLHFGNGTRLTVT.

This clone was detected only once. This sequence joins TRBV10-3 and TRBJ1-2; 9 bases agree with TRBD1. Per the germline V gene, CDR1 is ENHRY and CDR2 is SYGVKD. J gave up 8 bases and V 8 bases, and 9 bases lay outside the gene matches. The CDR3 has 13 amino acids. Here the CDR3 DNA reads TGTGCCATCGGGAAGGACAGGGGCGGGGGCTACACCTTC. Its translation is CAIGKDRGGGYTF.

The chain is built from TRBV7-2 and TRBJ2-3; tentative D call: TRBD1 (6 bases). The CDR3 has 16 residues. Germline CDR1 reads SGHTA; CDR2 reads FQGNSA. V lost 1 base to trimming and J lost 1 base, with 12 bases between them. CDR3 bases: TGTGCCAGCAGCTTAGAAGGGGGAGCCGGCACAGATACGCAGTATTTT. This codes for CASSLEGGAGTDTQYF.

This clone was recorded once. The rearrangement links TRBV5-1 to TRBJ1-1, with 7 bases aligning to TRBD1. CDR3 length equals 14 residues. Germline values: CDR1 SGHRS, CDR2 YFSETQ. V shed 3 bases, J shed 1 base, and the junction held 3 bases outside the gene matches. CDR3 in amino acids: CASSSDRRNTEAFF. DNA for the CDR3: TGCGCCAGCAGCTCGGACAGGAGGAACACTGAAGCTTTCTTT.

The chain has TRBV9 and TRBJ2-5, with TRBD2 identical over 12 bases. The V and J ends lost 4 bases and 7 bases, in that order; junction bases with no gene match: 14. This CDR3 is built from 17 residues. CDR1 and CDR2 (germline): SGDLS, YYNGEE. This chain's CDR3 is CASSTETGTSGLVTQYF. DNA of the CDR3: TGTGCCAGCAGCACTGAGACCGGGACTAGCGGGTTGGTGACCCAGTACTTC.

This clone has a single count. The chain joins TRBV19 to TRBJ1-5, with 8 bases that match TRBD1. This CDR3 contains 12 residues. Germline loops: CDR1 LNHDA, CDR2 SQIVND (reference sequence). The V and J ends lost 8 bases and 6 bases, in that order; junction bases with no gene match: 3. CDR3 sequence reads: CASQGAGQPQHF. CDR3 in DNA: TGTGCCAGTCAGGGGGCAGGTCAGCCCCAGCATTTT.

The rearrangement joins TRBV7-9 to TRBJ2-7, with TRBD2 as a possible D gene (6 bases). Germline CDR1 reads SEHNR; CDR2 reads FQNEAQ (reference sequence). The CDR3 totals 14 residues. Trimming took off 1 base at V and 2 bases at J, with 9 bases between the two ends. The CDR3 loop is CASSLGDFPYEQYF. CDR3 DNA: TGTGCCAGCAGCTTAGGGGACTTTCCCTACGAGCAGTACTTC.

The rearrangement joins TRBV18 to TRBJ2-1; 7 nucleotides line up with TRBD1. V was clipped by 4 bases and J by 7 bases; unmatched bases: 4. Germline values: CDR1 KGHSH, CDR2 LQKENI. The CDR3 runs 13 residues. Written as DNA, the CDR3 is TGTGCCAGCTCACGACAGGGTCGGAATGAGCAGTTCTTC. As protein: CASSRQGRNEQFF.

The V call is TRBV2, the J call TRBJ2-7, with a possible D match to TRBD2 (6 bases). Trimming removed 7 bases from V and 2 bases from J, with 9 bases in between. The CDR3 consists of 12 residues. CDR1 and CDR2 (germline): SNHLY, FYNNEI. CDR3 protein: CASTERAYEQYV. CDR3 sequence (DNA): TGTGCCAGCACAGAGCGGGCCTACGAGCAGTACGTC.

This clone appeared a single time. The chain employs TRBV29-1 and TRBJ2-2; 9 bases fit TRBD2. Looked up from germline, CDR1 is SQVTM and CDR2 is ANQGSEA. Trimming at V came to 5 bases and at J to 6 bases, leaving 4 bases not matched to a gene. This CDR3 has 13 residues. In DNA, the CDR3 is TGCAGCGTTACCGGGACTAGCCCCGGGGAGCTGTTTTTT. Protein sequence: CSVTGTSPGELFF.

V and J are TRBV3-1 (or the pseudogene TRBV3-2) and TRBJ2-5; no definite D call. Germline V gives CDR1 LGHDT, CDR2 YNNKEL (reference sequence). V gave up 0 bases and J gave up 5 bases, with 4 bases separating them. The CDR3 contains 12 residues. CDR3 sequence: CASSQDLETQYF. CDR3 coding DNA: TGTGCCAGCAGCCAAGACCTGGAGACCCAGTACTTC.

J is TRBJ2-3 and V is TRBV10-1; 7 bases map to TRBD2. The CDR3 sequence is 12 residues long. The V segment lost 6 bases and the J segment 9 bases; nucleotides outside the gene matches: 6. Germline CDR1 is WNHNN and CDR2 is SYGVQD (reference sequence). The CDR3 sequence is CASSPTSETQYF. The CDR3 DNA reads TGCGCCAGCAGCCCTACTAGCGAGACGCAGTATTTT.

V gene TRBV28 combines with J gene TRBJ1-5; 7 bases are shared with TRBD1. Germline V lookup: CDR1 MDHEN, CDR2 SYDVKM. The CDR3 has 13 residues. Trimming at V came to 6 bases and at J to 6 bases, leaving 5 bases not matched to a gene. DNA of the CDR3: TGTGCCAGCAGCCCCTACAGGGGTCAGCCCCAGCATTTT. Protein product: CASSPYRGQPQHF.

J is TRBJ2-7 and V is TRBV2; TRBD1 agrees at 7 bases. Unmatched junction bases numbered 4, after V lost 6 bases and J lost 2 bases. Looked up from germline, CDR1 is SNHLY and CDR2 is FYNNEI. This CDR3 spans 13 amino acids. The CDR3: CASRRTGTYEQYV. The CDR3 DNA reads TGTGCCAGCAGACGGACAGGTACCTACGAGCAGTACGTC.

This rearrangement joins TRBV27 to TRBJ2-5; a possible D gene is TRBD2 (6 bases). The germline CDR1 and CDR2 sequences are MNHEY and SMNVEV (reference sequence). CDR3 size: 14 residues. V was trimmed by 5 bases and J by 5 bases, leaving 15 bases between them. CDR3 in amino acids: CASSDGGFRETQYF. The CDR3 region has the DNA TGTGCCAGCAGTGACGGAGGGTTTAGGGAGACCCAGTACTTC.

This chain links TRBV6-5 with TRBJ2-1; D might be TRBD2 (5 bases). Germline loops: CDR1 MNHEY, CDR2 SVGAGI. The V end was cut by 4 bases, the J end by 12 bases, with 19 bases between. The CDR3 loop spans 14 amino acids. CDR3 sequence reads: CASSSRGINSGQFF. CDR3 DNA sequence: TGTGCCAGCAGTTCCCGAGGAATTAACAGCGGGCAGTTCTTC.

This chain connects TRBV11-3 to TRBJ2-3, with a possible D match to TRBD1 (6 bases). V was clipped by 2 bases and J by 4 bases, with 10 bases between them. This CDR3 region has 14 residues. Per the germline V gene, CDR1 is SGHNT and CDR2 is YENEEA. CDR3: CASSLQGGSDTQYF. CDR3 coding DNA: TGTGCCAGCAGCTTACAAGGGGGTTCAGATACGCAGTATTTT.

This rearrangement joins TRBV6-1 to TRBJ1-2; tentatively, D is TRBD1 (6 bases). Germline V CDR1 and CDR2: MNHNS, SASEGT. The CDR3 runs 16 residues. With 1 base removed from V and 4 bases from J, the gap between germline ends came to 16 bases. The DNA for the CDR3 is TGTGCCAGCAGTGAAGGCGGCAGGGGAATAAGCTATGGCTACACCTTC. It yields the protein CASSEGGRGISYGYTF.